This entry lists 5 T cell receptor beta chains sequenced from one sample in a study of cytomegalovirus exposure and HLA in healthy donors listed by TCRdb under 2017. Library preparation employed the immunoSEQ multiplex PCR assay. The multiplex PCR relied on a mix of 60 forward primers for TCR Vbeta segments and 13 reverse primers for TCR Jbeta segments. The source is immuneACCESS, and TCRdb retained only in-frame sequences with V and J called. Part of the clones is not carried over; for the studies checked, unresolved V genes explain less than half of this, and the remainder is unexplained. The sample table shows around 100,000 clones, and over 60% are seen once. Together, the top ten hold 4% to 5.5% of the sample. Sequenced input: PBMCs. The source of these receptors is a man younger than 45 in good health and CMV-seropositive.

The chain has TRBV25-1 and TRBJ2-1; 13 bases map to TRBD2. In germline, CDR1 is MGHDK, CDR2 SYGVNS. V lost 4 bases, J lost 8 bases, and 8 bases stayed unmatched. The CDR3 length is 16 residues. The CDR3: CASSAWTSGGQDEQFF. CDR3 in DNA: TGTGCCAGCAGTGCCTGGACTAGCGGGGGACAAGATGAGCAGTTCTTC.

This rearrangement joins TRBV6-5 to TRBJ2-7; D remains ambiguous. The V gene lost 7 bases and the J gene lost 1 base, with 14 bases spanning the gap. Germline loops: CDR1 MNHEY, CDR2 SVGAGI. The CDR3 totals 14 residues. CDR3 sequence (DNA): TGTGCCAGCATGTCCCGCGGAGTTTCCTACGAGCAGTACTTC. Translated, it gives CASMSRGVSYEQYF.

This chain uses TRBV10-3 with TRBJ1-5; 8 bases align to TRBD1. CDR1 is ENHRY, CDR2 SYGVKD, per germline. Losses at the gene ends were 2 bases for V and 6 bases for J; bases not matched to a gene: 3. This CDR3 comprises 14 residues. The CDR3 DNA reads TGTGCCATCAGTGAGGACAGGGGTGCTCAGCCCCAGCATTTT. Its translation is CAISEDRGAQPQHF.

Worth noting for this clone: The same CDR3 is also encoded by other DNA sequences in this sample. This chain links TRBV7-6 with TRBJ2-5; D is uncertain. V lost 6 bases to trimming and J lost 1 base, with 12 bases between them. Germline CDR1 SGHVS, CDR2 FNYEAQ. This CDR3 is built from 14 residues. The CDR3 protein is CASSWSQSQETQYF. The CDR3 DNA reads as TGTGCCAGCAGTTGGTCACAGTCCCAAGAGACCCAGTACTTC.

The genes are TRBV5-6 and TRBJ2-3, with 7 nucleotides matching TRBD1. Germline-derived CDR1 and CDR2 are SGHDT and YYEEEE. With 4 bases clipped from V and 2 bases from J, the junction kept 10 bases outside the gene matches. This CDR3 is 16 amino acids long. The CDR3 protein is CASSDLPRGLTDTQYF. The CDR3 region has the DNA TGTGCCAGCAGCGACCTCCCGAGGGGGCTCACAGATACGCAGTATTTT.